The following is a T cell receptor (beta chain) sequence with its context. Antigen unknown. Read sequence stops 3 residues before the CDR3 end, and the germline J gene provides the missing end. The data derive from a study of Tregs in tolerant kidney transplant recipients. Broader study findings: The most relevant donor-specific Treg TCRbeta repertoire apparently came from expansion with activated donor B cells. No direct test of biological reproducibility was done here.

Sequencing used immunoSEQ multiplex PCR; TCRdb keeps in-frame clones, though not all of them. This listing includes 25,000 to 35,000 clones. Trimming pared 7 bases from V and 1 base from J, leaving 28 bases between. This CDR3 is built from 19 residues. CDR1 is SNHLY, CDR2 FYNNEI, per germline. Mixed chimerism was transient after nonmyeloablative marrow transplants from related graft donors. Unstimulated Tregs (CD4+CD25+CD127-) and CD4+CD25- non-Tregs were sorted from PBMCs. The receptor comes from a human patient who received a combined kidney and bone marrow transplant. Some T cells here may be from the graft donor. The rearrangement uses TRBV2 and TRBJ1-2; no clear D gene. The input for sequencing was CD4+ T cells from blood (PBMCs), taken 24 months after the transplant. The CDR3 bases that were read are TGTGCCAGCACTTTTAGTCCATTCTCCGCGGGGAGAGATAACTATGGC. Translation gives CASTFSPFSAGRDNYG. The CDR3 in its entirety is CASTFSPFSAGRDNYGYTF.